The TCR beta chain described here comes from a study of shared clonotypes between healthy human individuals. Profiled with immunoSEQ multiplex PCR; TCRdb holds only in-frame clones, not every one. The data hold about 2.5 million clones, with around 90% observed a single time. CDR3 length equals 16 residues. Germline V gives CDR1 ENHRY, CDR2 SYGVKD. Trimming took off 4 bases at V and 4 bases at J, with 17 bases between the two ends. The receptor was isolated from a man between 18 and 29 years old in good health. Some clones in this sample may be carry-over from other donors' samples. The J gene is TRBJ2-1, the V gene TRBV10-3, with TRBD2 as a possible D gene (6 bases). Sequenced material: naive CD4+ T cells from PBMCs. Subset of the sample: CD45RA+ positively selected. CDR3 protein: CAISGGRSASYNEQFF. The CDR3 bases are TGTGCCATCAGTGGGGGGAGGTCGGCATCGTACAATGAGCAGTTCTTC.